This T cell receptor (beta chain) appears in the sequencing data of a study of PD-1 blockade in classical Hodgkin lymphoma. The CDR3 consists of 14 residues. V was shortened by 7 bases and J by 1 base, with 14 bases between the two germline ends. Germline assignment: CDR1 MNHEY and CDR2 SVGAGI. Repertoires were generated with immunoSEQ multiplex PCR, while TCRdb's copy carries only in-frame clones and drops some. The sample includes tens of thousands of clones, 88% of them seen just once. Time point of the sample: newly diagnosed, previously untreated cHL patient sample. It was by magnetic negative selection that CD4+ T cells were purified from thawed PBMCs.

The chain carries TRBV6-5 and TRBJ2-7; weak D call: TRBD2 (6 bases). The sample comprised CD4+ T cells from blood. The receptor was isolated from a human donor with classical Hodgkin lymphoma. In DNA, the CDR3 is TGTGCCAGCACTGCACCCGGGACTTCCTACGAGCAGTACTTC. This translates into CASTAPGTSYEQYF.